Listed below are T cell receptor beta chains from one sample, sequenced in a study of T-cell memory formation after mild COVID-19. In TCRdb, the 5' RACE reads were re-called with MiXCR into one record per CDR3 protein. This table has more than 350,000 distinct CDR3 sequences, roughly 15% appearing once. The sample taken for sequencing was PBMCs or a T cell subset sorted from them (not recorded which). Receptors originate from a man aged 18 to 30 who had mild COVID-19 (a few samples of this study predate the infection). Cell type and time point are not known. Both conserved end residues are part of each CDR3. The order of the fields is clone size, V gene, J gene, D gene, CDR3 DNA, CDR3 protein. The D gene is left open where the match is weak. Clone size, where shown, is once, few, many, or a class for clones that have expanded.

few	TRBV7-9	TRBJ2-5	TRBD1	TGTGCCAGCAGCCACCGACAGGGGGCAGAGGAGGAGACCCAGTACTTC	CASSHRQGAEEETQYF
-	TRBV6-5	TRBJ1-4	-	TGTGCCAGCAGTTACTCGATTGTCTGGGGCGGAACTAATGAAAAACTGTTTTTT	CASSYSIVWGGTNEKLFF
-	TRBV5-1	TRBJ2-7	-	TGCGCCAGCAGCCTAGACTATGCGGGTACCCCAGTCGGGCAGTACTTC	CASSLDYAGTPVGQYF
few	TRBV12-3/TRBV12-4	TRBJ1-5	TRBD1	TGTGCCAGCAGTCCGGGGACAGGGATATCGAGTCAGCCCCAGCATTTT	CASSPGTGISSQPQHF
-	TRBV4-1	TRBJ2-4	-	TGCGCCAGCAGACCCGGTGCGGGCCGGTTCTTAGCCAAAAACATTCAGTACTTC	CASRPGAGRFLAKNIQYF
-	TRBV19	TRBJ1-5	-	TGTGCCAGTAGTATGCCCCACCTCAGCACCCAGCATTTT	CASSMPHLSTQHF
-	TRBV5-1	TRBJ2-1	-	TGCGCCAGCGCCCCCTCGGGTAGGGCCTACAATGAGCAGTTCTTC	CASAPSGRAYNEQFF
few	TRBV6-4	TRBJ1-6	-	TGTGCCAGCAGTGACTCGGCAGGGATGAATTCACCCCTCCACTTT	CASSDSAGMNSPLHF
few	TRBV20-1	TRBJ1-4	-	TGCAGTGCTGAGGACGGAGAAACAACTAATGAAAAACTGTTTTTT	CSAEDGETTNEKLFF
-	TRBV20-1	TRBJ2-1	-	TGCAGTGCCAGGCCCCGGGCGGCCGATGAGCAGTTCTTC	CSARPRAADEQFF
-	TRBV12-3/TRBV12-4	TRBJ2-3	TRBD2	TGTGCCAGCACACGAGCGGGGGGAGATACGCAGTATTTT	CASTRAGGDTQYF
once	TRBV6-5	TRBJ1-1	-	TGTGCCAGCAGTTACGAGGAAATGAACACTGAAGCTTTCTTT	CASSYEEMNTEAFF
few	TRBV19	TRBJ2-7	-	TGTGCCAGTAGTATAGGGGTGACCTCCTCCTACGAGCAGTACTTC	CASSIGVTSSYEQYF
-	TRBV12-5	TRBJ2-1	-	TGTGCTAGTGGTCTCTCCACGGGAAATGAGCAGTTCTTC	CASGLSTGNEQFF
-	TRBV4-1	TRBJ2-7	-	TGCGCCAGCAGCCTTACAGGGAATTACGAGCAGTACTTC	CASSLTGNYEQYF
-	TRBV18	TRBJ2-3	-	TGTGCCAGCTCACCACCGTTATCACTCACAGATACGCAGTATTTT	CASSPPLSLTDTQYF